A few counts support the clone carrying this T cell receptor (beta chain). Individual cDNA molecules received unique molecular identifiers during library preparation. TCRdb passed the 5' RACE reads through MiXCR, listing each CDR3 protein once. Found here are about 80,000 distinct CDR3 sequences, 12% of them singletons; the top ten hold around 15%. The data are from a study of early T cells in non-severe SARS-CoV-2 infection. Background on the study: Sequencing targeted bulk RNA from unsorted whole blood, leaving chains unpaired.

V was pared by 0 bases and J by 8 bases, with 13 bases between. The CDR3 is made up of 13 amino acids. Looked up from germline, CDR1 is DFQATT and CDR2 is SNEGSKA (reference sequence). The input for sequencing was whole blood, taken at baseline. This chain uses TRBV20-1 with TRBJ1-2; TRBD1 might be the D (5 bases). The TCR comes from an adult who was a healthcare worker with PCR-confirmed SARS-CoV-2 infection or an uninfected control (not recorded which). The donor label of this sample is uncertain. The CDR3 region is CSARDIQGGGYTF. CDR3 DNA: TGCAGTGCTAGAGATATCCAGGGAGGCGGCTACACCTTC.